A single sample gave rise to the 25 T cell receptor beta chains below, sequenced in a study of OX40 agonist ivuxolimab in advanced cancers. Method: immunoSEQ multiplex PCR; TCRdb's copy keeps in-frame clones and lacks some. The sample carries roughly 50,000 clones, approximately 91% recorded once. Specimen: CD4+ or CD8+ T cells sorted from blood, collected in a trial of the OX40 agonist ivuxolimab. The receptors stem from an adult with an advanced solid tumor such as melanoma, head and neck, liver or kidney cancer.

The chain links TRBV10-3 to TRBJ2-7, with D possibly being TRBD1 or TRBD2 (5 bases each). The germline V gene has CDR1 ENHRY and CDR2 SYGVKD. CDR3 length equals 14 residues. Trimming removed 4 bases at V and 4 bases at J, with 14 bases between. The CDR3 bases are TGTGCCATCAGTGGTTCCGGGACCAGATACGAGCAGTACTTC. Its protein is CAISGSGTRYEQYF.

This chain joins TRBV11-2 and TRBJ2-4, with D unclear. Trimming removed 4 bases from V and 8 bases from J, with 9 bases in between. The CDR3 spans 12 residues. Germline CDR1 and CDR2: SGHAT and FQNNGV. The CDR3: CASSWETDIQYF. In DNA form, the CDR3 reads TGTGCCAGCAGCTGGGAAACGGACATTCAGTACTTC.

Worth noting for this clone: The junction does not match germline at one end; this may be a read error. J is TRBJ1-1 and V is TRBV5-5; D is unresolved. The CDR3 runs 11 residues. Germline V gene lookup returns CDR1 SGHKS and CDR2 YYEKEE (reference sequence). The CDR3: CANSLYGEAFF. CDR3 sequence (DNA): TGTGCCAACAGCTTGTACGGTGAAGCTTTCTTT.

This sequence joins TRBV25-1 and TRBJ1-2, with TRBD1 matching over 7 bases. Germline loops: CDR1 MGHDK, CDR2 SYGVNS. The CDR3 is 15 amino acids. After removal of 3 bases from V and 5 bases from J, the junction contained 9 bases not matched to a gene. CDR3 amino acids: CASSEIGDSSYGYTF. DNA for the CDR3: TGTGCCAGCAGTGAGATCGGGGACAGTTCTTATGGCTACACCTTC.

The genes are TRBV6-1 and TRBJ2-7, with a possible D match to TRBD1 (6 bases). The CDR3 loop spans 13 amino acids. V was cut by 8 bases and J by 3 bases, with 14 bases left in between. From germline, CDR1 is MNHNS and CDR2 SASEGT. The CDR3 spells CASHADSLYEQYF. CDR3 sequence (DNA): TGTGCCAGCCACGCGGACAGCCTCTACGAGCAGTACTTC.

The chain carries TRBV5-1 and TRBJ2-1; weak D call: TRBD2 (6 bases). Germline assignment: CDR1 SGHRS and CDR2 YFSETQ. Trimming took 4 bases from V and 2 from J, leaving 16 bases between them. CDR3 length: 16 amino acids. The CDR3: CASSRTSGGTYNEQFF. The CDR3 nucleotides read TGCGCCAGCAGCCGGACATCCGGGGGTACCTACAATGAGCAGTTCTTC.

This chain's CDR3 is CSVGTGQGYTF. CDR3 nucleotide sequence: TGCAGCGTTGGGACAGGTCAGGGCTACACCTTC. The rearrangement joins TRBV29-1 to TRBJ1-2, with 7 nucleotides matching TRBD1. The CDR3 runs 11 residues. In germline, CDR1 is SQVTM, CDR2 ANQGSEA. J lost 8 bases, V lost 4 bases, and 4 bases had no gene match. The complete variable domain, with remaining parts taken from reference TRBV29-1 and TRBJ1-2, reads SAVISQKPSRDICQRGTSLTIQCQVDSQVTMMFWYRQQPGQSLTLIATANQGSEATYESGFVIDKFPISRPNLTFSTLTVSNMSPEDSSIYLCSVGTGQGYTFGSGTRLTVV.

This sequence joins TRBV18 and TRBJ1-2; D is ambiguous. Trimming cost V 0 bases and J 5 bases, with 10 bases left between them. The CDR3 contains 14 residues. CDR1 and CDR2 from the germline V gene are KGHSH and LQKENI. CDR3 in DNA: TGTGCCAGCTCACCACCGACTATACAATATGGCTACACCTTC. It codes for CASSPPTIQYGYTF. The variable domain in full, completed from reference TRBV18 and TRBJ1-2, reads NAGVMQNPRHLVRRRGQEARLRCSPMKGHSHVYWYRQLPEEGLKFMVYLQKENIIDESGMPKERFSAEFPKEGPSILRIQQVVRGDSAAYFCASSPPTIQYGYTFGSGTRLTVV.

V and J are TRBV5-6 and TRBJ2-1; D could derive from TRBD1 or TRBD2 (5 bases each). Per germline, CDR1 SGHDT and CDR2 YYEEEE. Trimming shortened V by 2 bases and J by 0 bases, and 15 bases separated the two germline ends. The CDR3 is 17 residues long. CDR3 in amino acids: CASSLGGWGSSYNEQFF. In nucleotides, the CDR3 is TGTGCCAGCAGCTTAGGAGGTTGGGGGAGCTCCTACAATGAGCAGTTCTTC.

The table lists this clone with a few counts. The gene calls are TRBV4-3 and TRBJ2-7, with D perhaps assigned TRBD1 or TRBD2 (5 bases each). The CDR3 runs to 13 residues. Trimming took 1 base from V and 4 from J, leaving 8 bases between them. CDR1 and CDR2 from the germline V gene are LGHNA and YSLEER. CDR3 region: CASSQVRGYEQYF. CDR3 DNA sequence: TGCGCCAGCAGCCAAGTGAGGGGTTACGAGCAGTACTTC.

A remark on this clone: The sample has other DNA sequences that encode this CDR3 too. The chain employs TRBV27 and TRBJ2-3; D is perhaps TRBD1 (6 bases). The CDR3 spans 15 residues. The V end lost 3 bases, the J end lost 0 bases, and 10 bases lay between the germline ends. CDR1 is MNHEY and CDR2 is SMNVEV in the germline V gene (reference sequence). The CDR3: CASSFGTTSTDTQYF. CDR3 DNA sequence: TGTGCCAGCAGTTTTGGGACAACTAGCACAGATACGCAGTATTTT.

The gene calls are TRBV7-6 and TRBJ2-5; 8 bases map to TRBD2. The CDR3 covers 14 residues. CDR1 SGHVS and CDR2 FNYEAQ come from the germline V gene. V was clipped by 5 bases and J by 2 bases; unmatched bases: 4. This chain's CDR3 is CASSSERGQETQYF. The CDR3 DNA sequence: TGTGCCAGCAGCAGCGAGCGGGGGCAAGAGACCCAGTACTTC. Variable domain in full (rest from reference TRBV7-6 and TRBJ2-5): GAGVSQSPRYKVTKRGQDVALRCDPISGHVSLYWYRQALGQGPEFLTYFNYEAQQDKSGLPNDRFSAERPEGSISTLTIQRTEQRDSAMYRCASSSERGQETQYFGPGTRLLVL.

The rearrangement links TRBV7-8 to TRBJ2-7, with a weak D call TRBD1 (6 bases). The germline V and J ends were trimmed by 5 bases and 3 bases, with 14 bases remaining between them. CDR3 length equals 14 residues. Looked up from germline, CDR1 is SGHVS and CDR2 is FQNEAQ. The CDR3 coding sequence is TGTGCCAGCAGCCCGAGGGCAGGGGACTACGAGCAGTACGTC. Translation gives CASSPRAGDYEQYV.

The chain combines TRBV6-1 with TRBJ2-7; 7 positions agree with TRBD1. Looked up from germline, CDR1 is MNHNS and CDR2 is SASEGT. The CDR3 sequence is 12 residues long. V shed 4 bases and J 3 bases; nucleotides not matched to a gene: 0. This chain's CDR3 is CASSAGGYEQYF. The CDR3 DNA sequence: TGTGCCAGCAGTGCAGGGGGCTACGAGCAGTACTTC.

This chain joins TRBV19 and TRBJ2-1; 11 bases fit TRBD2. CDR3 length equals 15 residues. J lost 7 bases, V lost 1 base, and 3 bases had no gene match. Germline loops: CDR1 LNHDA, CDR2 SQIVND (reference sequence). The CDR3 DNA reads TGTGCCAGTAGTATAGTCCTAGCGGGAGGTAATGAGCAGTTCTTC. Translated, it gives CASSIVLAGGNEQFF.

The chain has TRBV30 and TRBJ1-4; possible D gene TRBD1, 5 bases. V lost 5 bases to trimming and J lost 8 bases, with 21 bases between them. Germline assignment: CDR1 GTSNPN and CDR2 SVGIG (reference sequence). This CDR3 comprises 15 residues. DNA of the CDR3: TGTGCCTGGCGGCCCACCTTGGGGGGTCCGGAAAAACTGTTTTTT. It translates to CAWRPTLGGPEKLFF.

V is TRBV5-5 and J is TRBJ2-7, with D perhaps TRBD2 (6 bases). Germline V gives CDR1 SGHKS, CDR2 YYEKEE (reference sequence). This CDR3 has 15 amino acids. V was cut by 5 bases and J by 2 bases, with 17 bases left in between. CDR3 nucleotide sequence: TGTGCCAGCAGGGCCGGGGACTCCGAAACCTACGAGCAGTACGTC. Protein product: CASRAGDSETYEQYV.

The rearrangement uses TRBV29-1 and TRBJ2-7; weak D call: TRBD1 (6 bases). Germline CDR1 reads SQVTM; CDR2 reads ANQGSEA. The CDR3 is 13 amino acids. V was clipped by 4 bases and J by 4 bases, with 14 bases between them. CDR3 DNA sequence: TGCAGCGTTGTAACAGGGTCTGTGTACGAGCAGTACTTC. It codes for CSVVTGSVYEQYF.

CDR3 sequence (DNA): TGTGCCAGCTCACCATCTGACGGTACCTACAATGAGCAGTTCTTC. Amino acids: CASSPSDGTYNEQFF. The genes are TRBV18 and TRBJ2-1; no clear D gene. The CDR3 extends over 15 amino acids. From germline, CDR1 is KGHSH and CDR2 LQKENI. Trimming pared 2 bases from V and 2 bases from J, leaving 10 bases between.

For the CDR3, the DNA is TGTGCCATCAGTGAGTCGACTAGCGGGAGGAGGGGCTACAATGAGCAGTTCTTC. Residues: CAISESTSGRRGYNEQFF. The chain links TRBV10-3 to TRBJ2-1, with TRBD2 matching over 13 bases. Germline assignment: CDR1 ENHRY and CDR2 SYGVKD. Trimming cost V 0 bases and J 3 bases; bases outside gene matches: 5. The CDR3 loop spans 18 amino acids.

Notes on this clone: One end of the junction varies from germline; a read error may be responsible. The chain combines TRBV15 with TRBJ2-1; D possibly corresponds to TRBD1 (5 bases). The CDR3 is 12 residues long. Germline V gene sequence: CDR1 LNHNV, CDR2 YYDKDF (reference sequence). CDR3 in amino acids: CVTSAGSNEQFF. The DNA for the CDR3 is TGTGTCACCAGCGCAGGGTCCAATGAGCAGTTCTTC. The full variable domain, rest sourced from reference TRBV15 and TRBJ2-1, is DAMVIQNPRYQVTQFGKPVTLSCSQTLNHNVMYWYQQKSSQAPKLLFHYYDKDFNNEADTPDNFQSRRPNTSFCFLDIRSPGLGDTAMYLCVTSAGSNEQFFGPGTRLTVL.

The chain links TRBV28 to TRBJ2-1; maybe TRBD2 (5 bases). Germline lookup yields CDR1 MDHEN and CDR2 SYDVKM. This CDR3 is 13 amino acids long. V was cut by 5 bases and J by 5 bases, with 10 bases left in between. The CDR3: CASSPGLDNEQFF. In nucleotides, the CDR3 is TGTGCCAGCAGTCCAGGACTGGACAATGAGCAGTTCTTC.

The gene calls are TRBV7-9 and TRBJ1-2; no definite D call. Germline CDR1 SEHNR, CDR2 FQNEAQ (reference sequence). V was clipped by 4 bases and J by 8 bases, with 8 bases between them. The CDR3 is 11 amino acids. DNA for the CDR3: TGTGCCAGCAGCTCCGACCCCGGCTACACCTTC. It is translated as CASSSDPGYTF.

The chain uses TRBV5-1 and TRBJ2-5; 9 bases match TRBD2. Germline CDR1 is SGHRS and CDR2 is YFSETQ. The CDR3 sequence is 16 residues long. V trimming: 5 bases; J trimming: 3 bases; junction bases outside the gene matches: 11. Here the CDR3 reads CASSPIAGEGEETQYF. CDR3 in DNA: TGCGCCAGCAGTCCTATAGCGGGGGAAGGAGAAGAGACCCAGTACTTC.

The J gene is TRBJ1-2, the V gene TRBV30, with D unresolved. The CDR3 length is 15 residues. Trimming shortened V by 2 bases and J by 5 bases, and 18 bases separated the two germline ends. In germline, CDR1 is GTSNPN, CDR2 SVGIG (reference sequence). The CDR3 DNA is TGTGCCTGGAGTCCGCCCCCCCCCGTAGGGTATGGCTACACCTTC. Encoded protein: CAWSPPPPVGYGYTF. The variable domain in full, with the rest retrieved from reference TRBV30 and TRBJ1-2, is SQTIHQWPATLVQPVGSPLSLECTVEGTSNPNLYWYRQAAGRGLQLLFYSVGIGQISSEVPQNLSASRPQDRQFILSSKKLLLSDSGFYLCAWSPPPPVGYGYTFGSGTRLTVV.